Detailed here is one T cell receptor beta chain. In the study's own analysis: It was from reference gene primer amplification that nucleated cell counts were estimated. Sequenced by immunoSEQ multiplex PCR; TCRdb stores in-frame clones only, minus some. V, J and clone size reflect that table, while D and trimming were determined from the DNA. Seen here are 100,000 or so clones, approximately 92% observed once, and the top ten hold 32%. This sample is part of a study of blood T cell repertoires in COVID-19. Overall study: Donors in the United States, Italy and Spain gave samples during acute or convalescent COVID-19.

The V end lost 0 bases, the J end lost 2 bases, and 11 bases lay between the germline ends. The germline V gene has CDR1 LNHDA and CDR2 SQIVND (reference sequence). This CDR3 has 16 amino acids. This receptor was taken from an elderly woman with acute or convalescent COVID-19. Material for sequencing was peripheral blood. The chain uses TRBV19 and TRBJ1-5, with a possible D match to TRBD1 (5 bases). The CDR3 DNA reads TGTGCCAGTAGTATAGAGTCGGGGGTTGGCAATCAGCCCCAGCATTTT. It specifies CASSIESGVGNQPQHF.